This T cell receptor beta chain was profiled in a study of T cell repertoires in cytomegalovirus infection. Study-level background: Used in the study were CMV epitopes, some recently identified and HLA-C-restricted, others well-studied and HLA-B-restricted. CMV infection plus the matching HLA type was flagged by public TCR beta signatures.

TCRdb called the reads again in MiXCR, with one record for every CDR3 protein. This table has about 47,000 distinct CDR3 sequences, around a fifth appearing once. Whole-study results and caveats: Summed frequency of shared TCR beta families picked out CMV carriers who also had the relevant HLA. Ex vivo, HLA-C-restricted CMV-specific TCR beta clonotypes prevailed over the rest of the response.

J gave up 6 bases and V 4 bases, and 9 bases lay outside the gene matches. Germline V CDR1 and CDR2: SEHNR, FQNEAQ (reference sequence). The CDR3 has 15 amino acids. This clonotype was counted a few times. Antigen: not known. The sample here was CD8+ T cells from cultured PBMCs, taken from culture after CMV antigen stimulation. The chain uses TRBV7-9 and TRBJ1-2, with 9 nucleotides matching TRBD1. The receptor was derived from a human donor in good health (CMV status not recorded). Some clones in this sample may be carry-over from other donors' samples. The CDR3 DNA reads TGTGCCAGCAGCTCCTGGACAGGGGATCAGCATGGCTACACCTTC. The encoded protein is CASSSWTGDQHGYTF. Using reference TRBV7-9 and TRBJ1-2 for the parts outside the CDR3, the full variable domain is DTGVSQNPRHKITKRGQNVTFRCDPISEHNRLYWYRQTLGQGPEFLTYFQNEAQLEKSRLLSDRFSAERPKGSFSTLEIQRTEQGDSAMYLCASSSWTGDQHGYTFGSGTRLTVV.